The text below deals with one TCR beta chain. These data are taken from a study of blood T cell repertoires in COVID-19. For the study at large: Samples came from the United States, Italy and Spain, spanning acute and convalescent COVID-19. From T cells, B-cell-depleted T cells, or PBMCs came the material, which was cDNA or gDNA.

Between the trimmed V and J ends, which lost 0 bases and 6 bases, there was a span of 10 bases. The CDR3 is made up of 14 amino acids. Germline V gene data show CDR1 as LGHDT and CDR2 as YNNKEL (reference sequence). In the authors' workflow: Scientists estimated how many nucleated cells there were by amplifying reference gene primers. The data were produced by immunoSEQ multiplex PCR, yet TCRdb's version contains in-frame clones alone and is incomplete. That table furnishes V, J and clone size, whereas the DNA furnished D and trimming. Here the sample spans some 76,000 clones, over 75% being singletons.

This TCR derives from a man aged 50 to 59 with acute or convalescent COVID-19. V gene TRBV3-1 (or the pseudogene TRBV3-2) combines with J gene TRBJ2-3; no reliable D call. The sample was peripheral blood. This CDR3 is CASSQENMRDTQYF. CDR3 nucleotides: TGTGCCAGCAGCCAAGAAAATATGAGGGATACGCAGTATTTT.